This entry features one T cell receptor (beta chain) sequence. This CDR3 is built from 13 residues. CDR1 MNHEY and CDR2 SVGAGI come from the germline V gene. The trim removed 6 bases at V and 6 bases at J, leaving 5 bases unmatched. This entry belongs to a study of shared clonotypes between healthy human individuals. The CD4+ fraction was divided into a CD45RA+ naive subset and a CD45RA-negative memory subset. Assay used: immunoSEQ multiplex PCR; TCRdb lists only in-frame clones, some missing. The repertoire holds a few million clones, with 93% as singletons. The chain joins TRBV6-5 to TRBJ2-1; 7 bases agree with TRBD2. The sequence derives from a man aged 18 to 30 in good health. Some clones in this sample may be carry-over from other donors' samples. Sequences were obtained from naive CD4+ T cells from PBMCs. Indicated subset: CD45RA+ positively selected. This chain's CDR3 is CASSRSGGNEQFF. Written as DNA, the CDR3 is TGTGCCAGCAGCCGGTCGGGGGGCAATGAGCAGTTCTTC.